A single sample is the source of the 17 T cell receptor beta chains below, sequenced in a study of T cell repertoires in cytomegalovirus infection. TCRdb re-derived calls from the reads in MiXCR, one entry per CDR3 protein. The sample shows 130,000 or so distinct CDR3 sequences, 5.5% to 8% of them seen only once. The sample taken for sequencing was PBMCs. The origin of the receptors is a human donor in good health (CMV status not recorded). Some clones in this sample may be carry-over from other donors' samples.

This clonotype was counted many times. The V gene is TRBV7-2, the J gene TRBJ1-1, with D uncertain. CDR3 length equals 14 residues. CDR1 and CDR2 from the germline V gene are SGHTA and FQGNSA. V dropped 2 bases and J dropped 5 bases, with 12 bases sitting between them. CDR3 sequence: CASSLNLGGTEAFF. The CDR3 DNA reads TGTGCCAGCAGCTTAAATTTGGGTGGAACTGAAGCTTTCTTT.

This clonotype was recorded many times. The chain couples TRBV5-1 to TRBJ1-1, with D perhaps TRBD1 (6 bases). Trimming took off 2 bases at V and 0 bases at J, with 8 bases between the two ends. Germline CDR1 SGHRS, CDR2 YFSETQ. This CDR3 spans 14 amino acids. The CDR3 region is CASSFGTLNTEAFF. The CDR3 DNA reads TGCGCCAGCAGCTTCGGGACACTGAACACTGAAGCTTTCTTT.

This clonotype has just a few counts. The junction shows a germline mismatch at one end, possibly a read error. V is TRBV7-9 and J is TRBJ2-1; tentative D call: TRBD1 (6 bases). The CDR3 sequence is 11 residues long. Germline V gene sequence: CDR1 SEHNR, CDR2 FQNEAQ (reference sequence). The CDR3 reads CASSLETGMIF. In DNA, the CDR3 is TGTGCCAGCAGCTTAGAAACAGGGATGATCTTC.

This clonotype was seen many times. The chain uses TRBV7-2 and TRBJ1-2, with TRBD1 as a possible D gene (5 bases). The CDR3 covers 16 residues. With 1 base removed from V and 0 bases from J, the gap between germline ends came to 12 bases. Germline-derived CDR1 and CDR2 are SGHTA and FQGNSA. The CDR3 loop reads CASSLVGRAANYGYTF. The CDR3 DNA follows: TGTGCCAGCAGCTTAGTCGGCAGGGCAGCTAACTATGGCTACACCTTC.

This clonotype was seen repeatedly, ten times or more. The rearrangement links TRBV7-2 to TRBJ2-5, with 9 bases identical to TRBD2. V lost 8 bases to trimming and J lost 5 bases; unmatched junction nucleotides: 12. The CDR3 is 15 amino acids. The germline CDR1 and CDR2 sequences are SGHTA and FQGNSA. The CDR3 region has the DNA TGTGCCAGCGGGGAGCGGGGGGCCCCGGGGGAGACCCAGTACTTC. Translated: CASGERGAPGETQYF.

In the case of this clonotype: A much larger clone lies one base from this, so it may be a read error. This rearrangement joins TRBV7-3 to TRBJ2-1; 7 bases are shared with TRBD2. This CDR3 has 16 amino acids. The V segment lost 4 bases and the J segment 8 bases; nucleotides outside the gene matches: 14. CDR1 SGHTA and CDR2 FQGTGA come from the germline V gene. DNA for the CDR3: TGTGCCAGCAGCTCCAAGCGGGGAGGCCTTTTACATGAGCAGTTCTTC. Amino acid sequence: CASSSKRGGLLHEQFF. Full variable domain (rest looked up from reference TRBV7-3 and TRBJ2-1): GAGVSQTPSNKVTEKGKYVELRCDPISGHTALYWYRQSLGQGPEFLIYFQGTGAADDSGLPNDRFFAVRPEGSVSTLKIQRTERGDSAVYLCASSSKRGGLLHEQFFGPGTRLTVL.

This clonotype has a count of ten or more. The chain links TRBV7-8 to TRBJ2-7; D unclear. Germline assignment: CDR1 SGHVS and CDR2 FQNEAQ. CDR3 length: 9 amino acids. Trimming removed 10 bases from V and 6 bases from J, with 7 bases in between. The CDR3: CATGSEQYF. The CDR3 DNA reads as TGTGCCACAGGCTCCGAGCAGTACTTC.

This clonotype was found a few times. CDR3 amino acids: CASSYSEGRGETQYF. In nucleotides, the CDR3 is TGTGCCAGCAGTTACTCGGAGGGGAGAGGTGAGACCCAGTACTTC. V is TRBV6-5 and J is TRBJ2-5; D is possibly TRBD2 (6 bases). V was trimmed by 0 bases and J by 5 bases, leaving 13 bases between them. This CDR3 has 15 residues. CDR1 is MNHEY and CDR2 is SVGAGI in the germline V gene.

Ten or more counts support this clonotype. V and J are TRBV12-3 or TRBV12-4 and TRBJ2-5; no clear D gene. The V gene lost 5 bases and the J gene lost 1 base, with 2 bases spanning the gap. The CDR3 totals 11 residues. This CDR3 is CASSAQETQYF. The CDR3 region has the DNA TGTGCCAGCAGTGCCCAAGAGACCCAGTACTTC.

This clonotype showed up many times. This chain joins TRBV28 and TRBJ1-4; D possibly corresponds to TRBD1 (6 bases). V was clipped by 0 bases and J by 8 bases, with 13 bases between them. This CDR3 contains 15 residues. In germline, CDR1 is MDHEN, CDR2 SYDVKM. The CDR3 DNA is TGTGCCAGCAGTTTATGGTTACAGGGCAGCGAAAAACTGTTTTTT. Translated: CASSLWLQGSEKLFF.

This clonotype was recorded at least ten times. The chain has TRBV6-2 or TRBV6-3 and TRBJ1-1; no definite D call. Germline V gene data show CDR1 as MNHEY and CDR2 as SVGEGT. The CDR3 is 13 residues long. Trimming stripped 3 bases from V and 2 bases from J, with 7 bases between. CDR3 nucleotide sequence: TGTGCCAGCAGTTATGAAAGTAACACTGAAGCTTTCTTT. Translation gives CASSYESNTEAFF.

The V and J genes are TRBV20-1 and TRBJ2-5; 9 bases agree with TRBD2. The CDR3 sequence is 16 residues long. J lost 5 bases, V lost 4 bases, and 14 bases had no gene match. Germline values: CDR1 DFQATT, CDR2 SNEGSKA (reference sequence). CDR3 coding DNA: TGCAGTGCTATGTCTAGCGGGGCGACGCAGCGGGAGACCCAGTACTTC. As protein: CSAMSSGATQRETQYF.

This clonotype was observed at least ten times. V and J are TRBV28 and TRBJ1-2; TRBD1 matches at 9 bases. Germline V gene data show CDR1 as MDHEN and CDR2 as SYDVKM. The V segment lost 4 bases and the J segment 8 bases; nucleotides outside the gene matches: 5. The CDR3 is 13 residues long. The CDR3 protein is CASSYTGGRGYTF. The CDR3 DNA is TGTGCCAGCAGTTATACAGGGGGCCGAGGCTACACCTTC.

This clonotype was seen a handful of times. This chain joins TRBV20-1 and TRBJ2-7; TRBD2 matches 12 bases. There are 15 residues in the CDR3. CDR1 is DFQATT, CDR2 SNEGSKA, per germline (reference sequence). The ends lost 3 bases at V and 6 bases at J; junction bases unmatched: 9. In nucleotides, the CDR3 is TGCAGTGCTAGTCGGCTAGCGGGGGGGCTAGGCGAGCAGTACTTC. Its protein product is CSASRLAGGLGEQYF.

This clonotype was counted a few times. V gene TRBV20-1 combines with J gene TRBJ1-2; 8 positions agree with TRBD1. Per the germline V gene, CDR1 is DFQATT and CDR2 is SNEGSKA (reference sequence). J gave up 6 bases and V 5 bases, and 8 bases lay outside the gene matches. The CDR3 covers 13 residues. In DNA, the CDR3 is TGCAGTGCTTCGGACAGGGTTGAGGATGGCTACACCTTC. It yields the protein CSASDRVEDGYTF.

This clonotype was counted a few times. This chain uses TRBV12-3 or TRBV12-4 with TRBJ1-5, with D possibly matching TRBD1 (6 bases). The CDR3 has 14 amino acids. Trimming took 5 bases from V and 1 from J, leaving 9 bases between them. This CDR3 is CASSGTWSNQPQHF. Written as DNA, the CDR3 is TGTGCCAGCAGTGGGACATGGAGCAATCAGCCCCAGCATTTT.

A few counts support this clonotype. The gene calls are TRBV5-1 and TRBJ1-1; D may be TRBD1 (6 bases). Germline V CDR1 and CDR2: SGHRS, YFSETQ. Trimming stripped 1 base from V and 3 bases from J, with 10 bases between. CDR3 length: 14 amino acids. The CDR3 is CASSLSRGDTEAFF. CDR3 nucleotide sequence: TGCGCCAGCAGCTTGTCTAGGGGGGACACTGAAGCTTTCTTT.